This T cell receptor (beta chain) originates from a study of T-cell reconstitution after alpha-beta-depleted transplantation in children. Unique molecular identifiers were used in preparing the TCRbeta library. Using its own MiXCR run on the PCR reads, TCRdb lists one record per CDR3 protein. The sample consists of hundreds of thousands of distinct CDR3 sequences, 15% to 20% of them appearing once. J was trimmed by 5 bases and V by 0 bases; bases with no gene match: 3. CDR3 length: 14 amino acids. CDR1 and CDR2 from the germline V gene are MNHEY and SVGAGI. The sample consisted of PBMCs from the stem cell graft donor, taken from the stem cell graft. This TCR derives from a human donor who donated a stem cell graft to a child with acute lymphoblastic leukemia. The chain recombines TRBV6-5 with TRBJ2-5; 7 bases match TRBD2. The DNA for the CDR3 is TGTGCCAGCAGTTACTCGATGGGAGGGGAGACCCAGTACTTC. Translation: CASSYSMGGETQYF.